This T cell receptor beta chain originates from a study of blood T cells in healthy people across ages. Study-level points and caveats: A greater number of naive CD4+ cells and higher diversity distinguished long-lived donors from aged donors.

Investigators took approximately 9.4 milliliters of peripheral blood from every donor. With each sample, at least 5 micrograms of total RNA were extracted. Concerning this clonotype itself: Its antigen is undetermined.

V lost 3 bases, J lost 10 bases, and 13 bases lay in between. Germline V gene data show CDR1 as DFQATT and CDR2 as SNEGSKA (reference sequence). The CDR3 is made up of 12 amino acids. Together with a sample-barcoded 5' primer, a J-beta primer mix was included in a second PCR lasting roughly 6 to 12 cycles. Each CDR3 protein is one row after TCRdb ran MiXCR on the 5' RACE reads. The profile covers some 1.5 million distinct CDR3 sequences, with over 25% appearing a single time and less than 9.5% taken by the ten largest. The sample taken for sequencing was blood. This clonotype was sampled from a woman aged 25 to 39 in good health. The chain links TRBV20-1 to TRBJ2-1; D ambiguous. Written as DNA, the CDR3 is TGCAGTGCTAGTCTCAGCTACTACGAGCAGTTCTTC. This gives the protein CSASLSYYEQFF.